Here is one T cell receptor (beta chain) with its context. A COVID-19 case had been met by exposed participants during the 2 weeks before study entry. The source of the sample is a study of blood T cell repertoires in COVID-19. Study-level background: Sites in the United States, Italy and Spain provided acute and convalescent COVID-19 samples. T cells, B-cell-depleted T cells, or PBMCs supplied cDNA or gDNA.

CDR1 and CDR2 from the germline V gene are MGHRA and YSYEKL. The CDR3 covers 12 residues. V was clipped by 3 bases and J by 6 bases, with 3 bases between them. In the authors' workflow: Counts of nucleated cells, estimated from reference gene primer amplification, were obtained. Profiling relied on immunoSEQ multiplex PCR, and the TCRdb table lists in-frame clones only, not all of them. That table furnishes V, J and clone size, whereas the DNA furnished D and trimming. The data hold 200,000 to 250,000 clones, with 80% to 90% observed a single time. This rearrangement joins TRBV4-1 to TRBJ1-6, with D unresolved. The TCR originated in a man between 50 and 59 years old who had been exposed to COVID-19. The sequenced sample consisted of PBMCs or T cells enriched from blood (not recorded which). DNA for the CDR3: TGCGCCAGCAGCCACCTTAATTCACCCCTCCACTTT. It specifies CASSHLNSPLHF.